The 18 T cell receptor beta chains below were found in one sample sequenced in a study of blood T cells in healthy people across ages. The use of a sample-barcoded 5' primer and a J-beta primer mix characterized a second PCR of about 7 to 12 cycles. TCRdb reprocessed the 5' RACE reads via MiXCR and lists one record per CDR3 protein. The data show about 1.4 million distinct CDR3 sequences, around 59% seen once. Input material: blood. The source of these receptors is a man aged 18 to 35 in good health.

V usage is TRBV4-1 and J usage is TRBJ2-3; 10 bases align to TRBD2. This CDR3 region has 16 residues. Trimming cost V 3 bases and J 5 bases; bases outside gene matches: 8. The germline V gene has CDR1 MGHRA and CDR2 YSYEKL. In nucleotides, the CDR3 is TGCGCCAGCAGCCAGCTCCTAGCGGGGGTCGGAGATACGCAGTATTTT. Translated: CASSQLLAGVGDTQYF.

The V and J genes are TRBV28 and TRBJ2-3; D may be TRBD2 (6 bases). This CDR3 spans 16 amino acids. The germline V and J ends were trimmed by 3 bases and 3 bases, with 16 bases remaining between them. Looked up from germline, CDR1 is MDHEN and CDR2 is SYDVKM. This chain's CDR3 is CASSLRGFGGTDTQYF. CDR3 coding DNA: TGTGCCAGCAGTTTGCGGGGTTTTGGTGGAACAGATACGCAGTATTTT.

This chain links TRBV6-2 or TRBV6-3 with TRBJ2-5; D might be TRBD2 (5 bases). Per germline, CDR1 MNHEY and CDR2 SVGEGT. V was pared by 2 bases and J by 7 bases, with 14 bases between. This CDR3 comprises 14 residues. The CDR3 here is CASSYGLAGSTQYF. CDR3 sequence (DNA): TGTGCCAGCAGTTACGGCCTAGCCGGTTCGACCCAGTACTTC.

About this clonotype: The junction differs from germline at one of its ends, possibly a read error. Here the CDR3 reads CAGSLSGLPSYEQYF. CDR3 sequence (DNA): TGTGCCGGCAGTTTATCGGGGCTACCAAGCTACGAGCAGTACTTC. V usage is TRBV27 and J usage is TRBJ2-7; D may be TRBD1 or TRBD2 (5 bases each). Looked up from germline, CDR1 is MNHEY and CDR2 is SMNVEV (reference sequence). This CDR3 has 15 residues.

The chain couples TRBV7-2 to TRBJ2-7; D gene uncertain. Deletions cut 5 bases from V and 1 base from J, with 9 bases between. Germline-derived CDR1 and CDR2 are SGHTA and FQGNSA. This CDR3 spans 13 amino acids. The DNA for the CDR3 is TGTGCCAGCAGCCGAACACAATCCTACGAGCAGTACTTC. Protein product: CASSRTQSYEQYF.

V is TRBV29-1 and J is TRBJ2-1; 8 bases line up with TRBD1. The CDR3 has 15 amino acids. V was pared by 7 bases and J by 8 bases, with 16 bases of the junction left unmatched. Germline CDR1 reads SQVTM; CDR2 reads ANQGSEA. CDR3 nucleotides: TGCAGCGCTACACCTGACAGGGGCCCGGGGGATGAGCAGTTCTTC. Amino acid sequence: CSATPDRGPGDEQFF.

The V call is TRBV6-1, the J call TRBJ2-5; 8 bases line up with TRBD2. The assigned J gene may be wrong: the sequence end matches TRBJ2-7 better. The germline CDR1 and CDR2 sequences are MNHNS and SASEGT. CDR3 length: 14 residues. CDR3 in DNA: TGTGCCAGCAACCTCAGCGGGAGAGTCTACGAGCAGTACTTC. It is translated as CASNLSGRVYEQYF.

This chain links TRBV28 with TRBJ2-1, with a weak D call TRBD1 (5 bases). V was trimmed by 10 bases and J by 3 bases, leaving 16 bases between them. From germline, CDR1 is MDHEN and CDR2 SYDVKM. This CDR3 region has 14 residues. In DNA form, the CDR3 reads TGTGCCACCCAAACCGACAGAGACTACAATGAGCAGTTCTTC. It yields the protein CATQTDRDYNEQFF. The variable domain in full, completed from reference TRBV28 and TRBJ2-1, reads DVKVTQSSRYLVKRTGEKVFLECVQDMDHENMFWYRQDPGLGLRLIYFSYDVKMKEKGDIPEGYSVSREKKERFSLILESASTNQTSMYLCATQTDRDYNEQFFGPGTRLTVL.

V and J are TRBV12-3 or TRBV12-4 and TRBJ1-2, with a weak D call TRBD1 (6 bases). The CDR3 has 17 amino acids. The V end was cut by 6 bases, the J end by 8 bases, with 28 bases between. The CDR3: CASSPRDMKYRVWGYTF. The CDR3 coding sequence is TGTGCCAGCAGCCCCAGGGACATGAAGTATCGTGTGTGGGGCTACACCTTC.

This chain joins TRBV3-1 and TRBJ1-2; TRBD1 is a possible D gene (5 bases). CDR1 and CDR2 (germline): LGHDT, YNNKEL (reference sequence). Trimming left V 1 base short and J 6 bases short, with 12 bases between. This CDR3 contains 14 residues. CDR3 sequence (DNA): TGTGCCAGCAGCCAAGGGGGGACCGAGGATGGCTACACCTTC. Translation: CASSQGGTEDGYTF.

The rearrangement uses TRBV5-1 and TRBJ1-1, with D possibly TRBD1 on 5 matching bases. V was clipped by 3 bases and J by 6 bases, with 21 bases between them. The CDR3 sequence is 16 residues long. The germline CDR1 and CDR2 sequences are SGHRS and YFSETQ. CDR3 DNA: TGCGCCAGCAGCTCAACTCCGACAGCCTCTATCCCTGAAGCTTTCTTT. Amino acid sequence: CASSSTPTASIPEAFF.

This chain links TRBV4-1 with TRBJ2-7, with 9 bases identical to TRBD2. Germline assignment: CDR1 MGHRA and CDR2 YSYEKL. This CDR3 has 15 amino acids. The V segment lost 1 base and the J segment 0 bases; nucleotides outside the gene matches: 1. CDR3: CASSQGTSVSYEQYF. DNA of the CDR3: TGCGCCAGCAGCCAAGGGACTAGCGTCTCCTACGAGCAGTACTTC.

This chain links TRBV11-2 with TRBJ2-1; weak D call: TRBD2 (5 bases). CDR1 and CDR2 from the germline V gene are SGHAT and FQNNGV. Trimming stripped 3 bases from V and 10 bases from J, with 16 bases between. The CDR3 covers 14 residues. As DNA, the CDR3 is TGTGCCAGCAGCTTTGGGCTAGCTCAAGGGGAGCAGTTCTTC. Translation: CASSFGLAQGEQFF.

This clonotype was counted at least ten times. Relative to the germline gene, one junction end is altered; a read error may explain this. V gene TRBV5-1 combines with J gene TRBJ2-5; no definite D call. This CDR3 has 12 residues. In germline, CDR1 is SGHRS, CDR2 YFSETQ. DNA of the CDR3: TGTGCCAGCAGCTTACTTCAAGAGACCCAGTACTTC. It is translated as CASSLLQETQYF.

This chain links TRBV6-5 with TRBJ2-5; perhaps TRBD1 as D (5 bases). The end of the DNA is better explained by TRBJ2-7, so the J call may be wrong. The CDR3 consists of 11 residues. CDR1 and CDR2 from the germline V gene are MNHEY and SVGAGI. CDR3 bases: TGTGCCAGCAAGGGGTCACTCGAGCAGTACTTC. It specifies CASKGSLEQYF.

The chain carries TRBV4-3 and TRBJ2-1, with D possibly TRBD1 on 6 matching bases. The CDR3 runs 15 residues. V gave up 2 bases and J gave up 7 bases, with 15 bases separating them. Germline loops: CDR1 LGHNA, CDR2 YSLEER. The CDR3 is CASSQSATGFNEQFF. The CDR3, as DNA: TGCGCCAGCAGCCAATCGGCGACAGGTTTTAATGAGCAGTTCTTC.

The chain is built from TRBV7-9 and TRBJ2-1, with TRBD2 matching over 8 bases. There are 14 residues in the CDR3. Germline lookup yields CDR1 SEHNR and CDR2 FQNEAQ (reference sequence). The ends lost 0 bases at V and 8 bases at J; junction bases unmatched: 3. CDR3: CASSLAIAGYEQFF. The CDR3 bases are TGTGCCAGCAGCTTAGCGATAGCGGGATATGAGCAGTTCTTC.

This clonotype has just a few counts. The CDR3 loop reads CASSPSLGDGPLGYTF. The CDR3 bases are TGTGCCAGCAGCCCCTCGTTGGGGGACGGGCCTCTTGGCTACACCTTC. The J gene is TRBJ1-2, the V gene TRBV11-2; D may be TRBD1 (5 bases). CDR3 size: 16 residues. The germline V and J ends were trimmed by 5 bases and 7 bases, with 23 bases remaining between them. Germline values: CDR1 SGHAT, CDR2 FQNNGV. Variable domain in full (rest from reference TRBV11-2 and TRBJ1-2): EAGVAQSPRYKIIEKRQSVAFWCNPISGHATLYWYQQILGQGPKLLIQFQNNGVVDDSQLPKDRFSAERLKGVDSTLKIQPAKLEDSAVYLCASSPSLGDGPLGYTFGSGTRLTVV.